This T cell receptor (beta chain) was observed in a study of cytomegalovirus exposure and HLA in healthy donors. On this clone: Its antigen is not identified.

Study observations and caveats: Rare TCR sequences predominated, though certain public TCRs were found in many donors.

The CDR3 covers 15 residues. J lost 4 bases, V lost 3 bases, and 6 bases had no gene match. Germline V CDR1 and CDR2: MDHEN, SYDVKM. Primers included in the PCR were 60 Vbeta and 13 Jbeta primers. Libraries were prepared by immunoSEQ multiplex PCR; TCRdb keeps only in-frame clonotypes and omits some of them. The sample carries about 170,000 clones, around 80% recorded once. The chain has TRBV28 and TRBJ2-5, with 9 nucleotides matching TRBD1. The sequenced material came from PBMCs. The source of this sequence is a woman aged 50 to 65 in good health and CMV-seronegative. The CDR3 here is CASSFGQGWGETQYF. The CDR3 nucleotides are TGTGCCAGCAGTTTCGGACAGGGGTGGGGAGAGACCCAGTACTTC.